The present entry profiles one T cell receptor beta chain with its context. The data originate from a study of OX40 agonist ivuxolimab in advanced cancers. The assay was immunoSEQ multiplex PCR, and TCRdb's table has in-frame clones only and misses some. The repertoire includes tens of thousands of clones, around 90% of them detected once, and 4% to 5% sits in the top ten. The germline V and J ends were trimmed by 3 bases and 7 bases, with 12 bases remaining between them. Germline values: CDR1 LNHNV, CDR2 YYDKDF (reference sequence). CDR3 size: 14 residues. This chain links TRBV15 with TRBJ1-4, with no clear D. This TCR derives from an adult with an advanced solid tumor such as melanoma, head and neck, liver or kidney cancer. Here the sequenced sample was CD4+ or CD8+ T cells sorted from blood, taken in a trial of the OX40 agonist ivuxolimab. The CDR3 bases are TGTGCCACCAGCAGGGCACCGTCCGGTGAAAAACTGTTTTTT. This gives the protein CATSRAPSGEKLFF.